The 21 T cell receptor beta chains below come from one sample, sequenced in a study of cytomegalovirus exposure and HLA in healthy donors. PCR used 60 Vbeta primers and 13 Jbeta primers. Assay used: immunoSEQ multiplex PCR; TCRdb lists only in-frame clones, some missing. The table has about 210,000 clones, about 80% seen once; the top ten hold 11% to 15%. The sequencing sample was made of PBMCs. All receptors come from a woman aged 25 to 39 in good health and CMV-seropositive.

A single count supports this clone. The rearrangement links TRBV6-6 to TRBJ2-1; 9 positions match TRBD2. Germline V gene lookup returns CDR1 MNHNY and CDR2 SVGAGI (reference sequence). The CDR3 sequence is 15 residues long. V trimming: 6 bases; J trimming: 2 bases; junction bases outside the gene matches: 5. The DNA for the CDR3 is TGTGCCAGCAGGCCTATAGCGGGGGCCTACAATGAGCAGTTCTTC. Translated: CASRPIAGAYNEQFF.

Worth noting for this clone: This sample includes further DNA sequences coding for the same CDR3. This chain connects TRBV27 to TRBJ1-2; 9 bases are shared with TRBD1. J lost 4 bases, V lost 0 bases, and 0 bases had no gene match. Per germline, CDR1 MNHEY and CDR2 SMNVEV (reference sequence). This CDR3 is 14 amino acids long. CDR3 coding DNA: TGTGCCAGCAGTTTATCGGGACAGGGCTATGGCTACACCTTC. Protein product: CASSLSGQGYGYTF.

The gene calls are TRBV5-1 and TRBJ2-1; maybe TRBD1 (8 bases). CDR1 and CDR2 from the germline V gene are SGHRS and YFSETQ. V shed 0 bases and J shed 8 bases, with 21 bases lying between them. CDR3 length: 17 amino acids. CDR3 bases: TGCGCCAGCAGCTTGGGGTCCACAGGGGGGGGTTTTGATGAGCAGTTCTTC. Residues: CASSLGSTGGGFDEQFF.

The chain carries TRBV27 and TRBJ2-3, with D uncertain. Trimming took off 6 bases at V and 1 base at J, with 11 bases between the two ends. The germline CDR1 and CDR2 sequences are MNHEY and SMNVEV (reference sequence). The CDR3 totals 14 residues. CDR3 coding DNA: TGTGCCAGCAGCCCTCTAAGAGGCACAGATACGCAGTATTTT. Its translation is CASSPLRGTDTQYF.

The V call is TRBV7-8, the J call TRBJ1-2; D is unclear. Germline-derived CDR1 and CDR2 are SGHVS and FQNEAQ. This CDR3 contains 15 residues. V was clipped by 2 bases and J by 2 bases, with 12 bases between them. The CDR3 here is CASSLSRQNNYGYTF. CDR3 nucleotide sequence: TGTGCCAGCAGCTTATCGAGGCAAAACAACTATGGCTACACCTTC.

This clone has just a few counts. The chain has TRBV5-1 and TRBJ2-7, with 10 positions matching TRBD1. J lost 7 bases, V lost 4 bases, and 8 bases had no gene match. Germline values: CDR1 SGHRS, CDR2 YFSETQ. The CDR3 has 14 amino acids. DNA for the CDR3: TGCGCCAGCAGCCGACGGGACAGGGGAGAAGAGCAGTACTTC. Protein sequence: CASSRRDRGEEQYF.

CDR3 amino acids: CASSASQRYTDTQYF. CDR3 DNA: TGCGCCAGCAGCGCAAGCCAGCGCTACACAGATACGCAGTATTTT. The J gene is TRBJ2-3, the V gene TRBV4-1; D is ambiguous. V was cut by 5 bases and J by 2 bases, with 14 bases left in between. The CDR3 contains 15 residues. Germline V CDR1 and CDR2: MGHRA, YSYEKL.

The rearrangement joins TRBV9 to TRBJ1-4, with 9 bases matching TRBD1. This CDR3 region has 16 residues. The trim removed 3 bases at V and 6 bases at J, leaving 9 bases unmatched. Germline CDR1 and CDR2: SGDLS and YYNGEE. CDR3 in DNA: TGTGCCAGCAGCGGACTCCCGACAGGGGGTCATGAAAAACTGTTTTTT. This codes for CASSGLPTGGHEKLFF.

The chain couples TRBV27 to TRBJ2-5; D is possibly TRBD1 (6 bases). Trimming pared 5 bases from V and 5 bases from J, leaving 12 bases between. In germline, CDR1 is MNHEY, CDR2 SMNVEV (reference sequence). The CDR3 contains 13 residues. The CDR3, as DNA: TGTGCCAGCAGTCCTACAGGGTGGGAGACCCAGTACTTC. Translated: CASSPTGWETQYF.

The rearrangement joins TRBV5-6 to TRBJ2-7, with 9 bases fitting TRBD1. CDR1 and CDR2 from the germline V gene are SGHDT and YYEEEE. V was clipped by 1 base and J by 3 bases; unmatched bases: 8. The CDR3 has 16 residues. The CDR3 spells CASSLFPGQGGYEQYF. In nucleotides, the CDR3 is TGTGCCAGCAGCTTGTTCCCGGGACAGGGAGGCTACGAGCAGTACTTC.

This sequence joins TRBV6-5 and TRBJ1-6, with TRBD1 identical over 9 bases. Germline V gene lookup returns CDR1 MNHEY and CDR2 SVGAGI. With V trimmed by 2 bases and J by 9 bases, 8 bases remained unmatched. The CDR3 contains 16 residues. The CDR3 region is CASSYRGQGNSSPLHF. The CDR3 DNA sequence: TGTGCCAGCAGTTACCGGGGACAGGGTAACTCTTCACCCCTCCACTTT.

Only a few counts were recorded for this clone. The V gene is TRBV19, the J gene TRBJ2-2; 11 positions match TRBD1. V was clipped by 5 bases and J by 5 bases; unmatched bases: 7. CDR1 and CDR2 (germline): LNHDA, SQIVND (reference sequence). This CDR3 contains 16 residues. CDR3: CASSLGQGAGTGELFF. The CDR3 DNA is TGTGCCAGTAGTCTCGGACAGGGGGCAGGAACCGGGGAGCTGTTTTTT.

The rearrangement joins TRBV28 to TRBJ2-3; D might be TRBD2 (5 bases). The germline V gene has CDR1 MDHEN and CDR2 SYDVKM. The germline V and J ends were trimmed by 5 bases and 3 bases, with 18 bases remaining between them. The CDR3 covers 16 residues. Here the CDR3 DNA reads TGTGCCAGCAGTCCAACTTCCTGGACTGTTACAGATACGCAGTATTTT. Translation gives CASSPTSWTVTDTQYF.

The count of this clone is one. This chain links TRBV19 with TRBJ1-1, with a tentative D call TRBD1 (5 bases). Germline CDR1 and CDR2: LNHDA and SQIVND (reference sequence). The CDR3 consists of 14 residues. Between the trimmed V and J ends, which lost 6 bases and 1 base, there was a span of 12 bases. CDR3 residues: CASSPLQENTEAFF. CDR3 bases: TGTGCCAGTAGCCCCCTACAGGAGAACACTGAAGCTTTCTTT.

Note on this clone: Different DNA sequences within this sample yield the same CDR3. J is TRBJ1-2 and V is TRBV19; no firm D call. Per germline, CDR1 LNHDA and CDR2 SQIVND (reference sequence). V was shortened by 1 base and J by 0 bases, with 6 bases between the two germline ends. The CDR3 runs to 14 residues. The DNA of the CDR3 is TGTGCCAGTAGTATAGGCGCGGCTAACTATGGCTACACCTTC. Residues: CASSIGAANYGYTF.

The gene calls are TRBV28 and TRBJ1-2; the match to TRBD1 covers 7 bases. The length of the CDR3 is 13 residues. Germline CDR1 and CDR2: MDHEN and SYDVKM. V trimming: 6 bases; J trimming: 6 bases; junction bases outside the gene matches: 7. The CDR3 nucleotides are TGTGCCAGCAGGGTAGGACAGGTGAATGGCTACACCTTC. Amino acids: CASRVGQVNGYTF.

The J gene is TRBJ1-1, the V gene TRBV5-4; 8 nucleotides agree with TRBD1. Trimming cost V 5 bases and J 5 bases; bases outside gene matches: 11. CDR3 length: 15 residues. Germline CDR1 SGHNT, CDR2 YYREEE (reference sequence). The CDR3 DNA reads TGTGCCAGCAGATCCGGATCGGACAGGGCTACTGAAGCTTTCTTT. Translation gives CASRSGSDRATEAFF.

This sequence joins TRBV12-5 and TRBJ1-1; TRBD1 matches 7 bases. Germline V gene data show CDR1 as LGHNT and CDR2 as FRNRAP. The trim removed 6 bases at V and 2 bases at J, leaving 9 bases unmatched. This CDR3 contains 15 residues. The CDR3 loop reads CASGSGQETNTEAFF. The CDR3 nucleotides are TGTGCTAGTGGCTCTGGACAGGAAACTAACACTGAAGCTTTCTTT. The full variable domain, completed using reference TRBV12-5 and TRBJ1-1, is DARVTQTPRHKVTEMGQEVTMRCQPILGHNTVFWYRQTMMQGLELLAYFRNRAPLDDSGMPKDRFSAEMPDATLATLKIQPSEPRDSAVYFCASGSGQETNTEAFFGQGTRLTVV.

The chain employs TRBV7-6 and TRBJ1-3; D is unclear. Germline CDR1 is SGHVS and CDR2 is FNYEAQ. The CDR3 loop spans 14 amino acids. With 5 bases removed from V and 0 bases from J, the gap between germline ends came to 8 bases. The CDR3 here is CASSPRSSGNTIYF. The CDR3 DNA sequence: TGTGCCAGCAGCCCGAGGAGCTCTGGAAACACCATATATTTT.

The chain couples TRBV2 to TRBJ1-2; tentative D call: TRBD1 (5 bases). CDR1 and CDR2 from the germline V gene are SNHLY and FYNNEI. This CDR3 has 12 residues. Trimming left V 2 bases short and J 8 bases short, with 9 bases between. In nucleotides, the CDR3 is TGTGCCAGCAGTGAACAGGGTCTAGGCTACACCTTC. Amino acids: CASSEQGLGYTF.

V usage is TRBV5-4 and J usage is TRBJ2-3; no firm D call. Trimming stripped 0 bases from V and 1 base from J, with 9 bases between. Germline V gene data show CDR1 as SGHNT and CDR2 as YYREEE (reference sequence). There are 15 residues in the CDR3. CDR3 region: CASSLAAVRTDTQYF. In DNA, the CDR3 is TGTGCCAGCAGCTTGGCTGCGGTTCGCACAGATACGCAGTATTTT.